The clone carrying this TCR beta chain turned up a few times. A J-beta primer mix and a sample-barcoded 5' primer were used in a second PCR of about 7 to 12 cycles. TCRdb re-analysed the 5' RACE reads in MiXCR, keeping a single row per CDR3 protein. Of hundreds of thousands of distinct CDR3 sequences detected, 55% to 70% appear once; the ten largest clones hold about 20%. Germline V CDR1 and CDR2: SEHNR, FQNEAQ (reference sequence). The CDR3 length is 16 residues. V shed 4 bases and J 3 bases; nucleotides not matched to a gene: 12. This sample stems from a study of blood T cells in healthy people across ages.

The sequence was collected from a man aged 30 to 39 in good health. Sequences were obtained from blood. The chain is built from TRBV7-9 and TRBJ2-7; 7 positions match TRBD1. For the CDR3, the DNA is TGTGCCAGCAGCTCGAAACCCGGGACAGTTAACTACGAGCAGTACTTC. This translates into CASSSKPGTVNYEQYF.